This T cell receptor (beta chain) was identified in a study of shared clonotypes between healthy human individuals. Points on this clone: Antigen: not known.

Notes on the study in general: As a rule, naive subsets had a larger estimated richness than memory subsets. Sampling used blood alone; tissue repertoires probably differ.

Here immunoSEQ multiplex PCR was the method, and the copy in TCRdb shows in-frame clones only, minus some. Altogether approximately 1,500,000 clones are present, roughly 95% being singletons, with the ten largest covering approximately 1.2%. Sequenced sample: naive CD4+ T cells sorted from blood. Indicated subset: CD45RA+ positively selected. The sequence came from a man aged 25-40 years in good health.

DNA for the CDR3: TGTGCCAGCAGAAGGGGATTCAATCAGCCCCAGCATTTT. Its translation: CASRRGFNQPQHF. The chain has TRBV11-2 and TRBJ1-5, with D perhaps matching TRBD1 (5 bases). The V gene's germline CDR1 is SGHAT and CDR2 FQNNGV. The CDR3 loop spans 13 amino acids. The V end lost 6 bases, the J end lost 3 bases, and 9 bases lay between the germline ends.